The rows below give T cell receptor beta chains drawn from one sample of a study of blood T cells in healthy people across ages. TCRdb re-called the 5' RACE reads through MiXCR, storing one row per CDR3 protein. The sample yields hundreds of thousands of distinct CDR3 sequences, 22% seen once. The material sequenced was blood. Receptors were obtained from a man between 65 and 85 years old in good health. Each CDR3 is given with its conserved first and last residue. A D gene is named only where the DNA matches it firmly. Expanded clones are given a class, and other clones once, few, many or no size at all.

CDR3aa: CSARDPQGALDTQYF
CDR3nt: TGCAGTGCTAGAGACCCACAGGGGGCTCTAGATACGCAGTATTTT
len: 15
abundance: -
j_gene: TRBJ2-3
v_gene: TRBV20-1
d_gene: TRBD1

CDR3aa: CASSYPLAGAEDTQYF
CDR3nt: TGTGCCAGCAGCTACCCTCTAGCGGGGGCCGAAGATACGCAGTATTTT
len: 16
abundance: -
j_gene: TRBJ2-3
v_gene: TRBV7-6
d_gene: TRBD2

CDR3aa: CSAPVLVETQYF
CDR3nt: TGCAGTGCCCCAGTTTTGGTGGAGACCCAGTACTTC
len: 12
abundance: few
j_gene: TRBJ2-5
v_gene: TRBV20-1
d_gene: -

CDR3aa: CATSTGASTDTQYF
CDR3nt: TGCGCCACCTCGACAGGGGCGTCCACAGATACGCAGTATTTT
len: 14
abundance: -
j_gene: TRBJ2-3
v_gene: TRBV5-1
d_gene: TRBD1

CDR3aa: CASSPPGSVGTQYF
CDR3nt: TGTGCCAGCTCACCACCGGGGAGCGTCGGGACTCAGTACTTC
len: 14
abundance: few
j_gene: TRBJ2-5
v_gene: TRBV18
d_gene: -

CDR3aa: CATLLDNTQYF
CDR3nt: TGTGCCACCCTCCTGGATAATACGCAGTATTTT
len: 11
abundance: -
j_gene: TRBJ2-3
v_gene: TRBV6-5
d_gene: -

CDR3aa: CASSESGSGANVLTF
CDR3nt: TGCGCCAGCAGTGAGTCAGGCTCTGGGGCCAACGTCCTGACTTTC
len: 15
abundance: many
j_gene: TRBJ2-6
v_gene: TRBV10-1
d_gene: -

CDR3aa: CASSYLADYYSNQPQHF
CDR3nt: TGTGCCAGCAGTTACCTGGCAGACTACTATAGCAATCAGCCCCAGCATTTT
len: 17
abundance: -
j_gene: TRBJ1-5
v_gene: TRBV6-6
d_gene: -

CDR3aa: CASRAGVGEKLFF
CDR3nt: TGTGCCAGCAGAGCAGGGGTGGGTGAAAAACTGTTTTTT
len: 13
abundance: few
j_gene: TRBJ1-4
v_gene: TRBV6-5
d_gene: -

CDR3aa: CASSENRNTATYYGYTF
CDR3nt: TGTGCCAGCAGCGAGAATAGGAATACAGCGACCTACTATGGCTACACCTTC
len: 17
abundance: -
j_gene: TRBJ1-2
v_gene: TRBV3-1
d_gene: -

CDR3aa: CASSYDGTAYGYTF
CDR3nt: TGTGCCAGCAGTTACGATGGGACAGCGTATGGCTACACCTTC
len: 14
abundance: -
j_gene: TRBJ1-2
v_gene: TRBV6-6
d_gene: TRBD1

CDR3aa: CASSLGGVLDEQYF
CDR3nt: TGTGCCAGCAGCTTGGGCGGAGTTCTGGACGAGCAGTACTTC
len: 14
abundance: -
j_gene: TRBJ2-7
v_gene: TRBV5-5
d_gene: -

CDR3aa: CSVSPFPGQGRVVNYGYTF
CDR3nt: TGCAGCGTCTCCCCATTCCCGGGACAGGGTCGGGTAGTTAACTATGGCTACACCTTC
len: 19
abundance: few
j_gene: TRBJ1-2
v_gene: TRBV29-1
d_gene: TRBD1

CDR3aa: CASSLVAGQTEAFF
CDR3nt: TGTGCCAGCAGCTTAGTTGCGGGTCAAACTGAAGCTTTCTTT
len: 14
abundance: many
j_gene: TRBJ1-1
v_gene: TRBV7-3
d_gene: -

CDR3aa: CASSLDARSSRLTTF
CDR3nt: TGCGCCAGCAGCTTGGATGCGCGTTCGAGCAGGCTTACCACCTTC
len: 15
abundance: -
j_gene: TRBJ1-2
v_gene: TRBV5-1
d_gene: -

CDR3aa: CASSRIVTGELFF
CDR3nt: TGTGCCAGCAGCAGGATCGTTACCGGGGAGCTGTTTTTT
len: 13
abundance: -
j_gene: TRBJ2-2
v_gene: TRBV7-9
d_gene: -

CDR3aa: CTSSQAGASTDTQYF
CDR3nt: TGTACCAGCAGCCAAGCGGGGGCTAGCACAGATACGCAGTATTTT
len: 15
abundance: -
j_gene: TRBJ2-3
v_gene: TRBV7-9
d_gene: TRBD2

CDR3aa: CASSQATGSHTF
CDR3nt: TGTGCCAGCAGCCAAGCAACAGGGTCCCACACCTTC
len: 12
abundance: few
j_gene: TRBJ1-2
v_gene: TRBV3-1
d_gene: -

CDR3aa: CASSPAVDTQYF
CDR3nt: TGTGCCAGCTCACCGGCCGTGGATACGCAGTATTTT
len: 12
abundance: few
j_gene: TRBJ2-3
v_gene: TRBV18
d_gene: -

CDR3aa: CASALGNGDTQYF
CDR3nt: TGTGCCAGCGCCCTGGGGAACGGAGATACGCAGTATTTT
len: 13
abundance: many
j_gene: TRBJ2-3
v_gene: TRBV2
d_gene: -

CDR3aa: CSAARLAGGQETQYF
CDR3nt: TGCAGTGCCGCCCGACTAGCGGGGGGCCAAGAGACCCAGTACTTC
len: 15
abundance: few
j_gene: TRBJ2-5
v_gene: TRBV20-1
d_gene: TRBD2

CDR3aa: CASSLGSTFNYGYTF
CDR3nt: TGTGCCAGCAGTTTAGGGTCGACGTTCAACTATGGCTACACCTTC
len: 15
abundance: few
j_gene: TRBJ1-2
v_gene: TRBV28
d_gene: -

CDR3aa: CASSQEERGVSKNIQYF
CDR3nt: TGCGCCAGCAGCCAAGAGGAGCGGGGAGTTTCCAAAAACATTCAGTACTTC
len: 17
abundance: many
j_gene: TRBJ2-4
v_gene: TRBV4-1
d_gene: TRBD2

CDR3aa: CASSLVVANNEQFF
CDR3nt: TGCGCCAGCAGCTTGGTGGTAGCGAACAATGAGCAGTTCTTC
len: 14
abundance: -
j_gene: TRBJ2-1
v_gene: TRBV5-1
d_gene: -

CDR3aa: CASSPDRGEETQYF
CDR3nt: TGTGCCAGCAGCCCTGACAGGGGAGAAGAGACCCAGTACTTC
len: 14
abundance: -
j_gene: TRBJ2-5
v_gene: TRBV7-7
d_gene: TRBD1

CDR3aa: CASSLGPLATEAFF
CDR3nt: TGTGCCAGCAGCTTAGGACCTCTGGCCACTGAAGCTTTCTTT
len: 14
abundance: -
j_gene: TRBJ1-1
v_gene: TRBV11-2
d_gene: -

CDR3aa: CASSLRALGTDTQYF
CDR3nt: TGTGCCAGCAGTTTGAGGGCCCTCGGCACAGATACGCAGTATTTT
len: 15
abundance: few
j_gene: TRBJ2-3
v_gene: TRBV27
d_gene: -

CDR3aa: CASSQDQTANQPQHF
CDR3nt: TGCGCCAGCAGCCAAGATCAAACAGCTAATCAGCCCCAGCATTTT
len: 15
abundance: few
j_gene: TRBJ1-5
v_gene: TRBV4-1
d_gene: -

CDR3aa: CSAQTGDGYTEAFF
CDR3nt: TGCAGCGCCCAAACAGGGGATGGGTACACTGAAGCTTTCTTT
len: 14
abundance: few
j_gene: TRBJ1-1
v_gene: TRBV29-1
d_gene: TRBD1

CDR3aa: CASSQQGGGVETQYF
CDR3nt: TGTGCCAGCAGCCAGCAGGGGGGAGGGGTAGAGACCCAGTACTTC
len: 15
abundance: -
j_gene: TRBJ2-5
v_gene: TRBV6-5
d_gene: -

CDR3aa: CSATWTGLSVAFF
CDR3nt: TGCAGTGCTACTTGGACAGGGTTAAGTGTAGCTTTCTTT
len: 13
abundance: -
j_gene: TRBJ1-1
v_gene: TRBV20-1
d_gene: TRBD1

CDR3aa: CASSLEESAGNTIYF
CDR3nt: TGCGCCAGCAGCTTGGAGGAGTCGGCTGGAAACACCATATATTTT
len: 15
abundance: -
j_gene: TRBJ1-3
v_gene: TRBV5-1
d_gene: -

CDR3aa: CASSLVWTSGNNEQFF
CDR3nt: TGTGCCAGCAGCTTAGTGTGGACTAGCGGTAACAATGAGCAGTTCTTC
len: 16
abundance: few
j_gene: TRBJ2-1
v_gene: TRBV7-2
d_gene: TRBD2

CDR3aa: CSARDRGRGGYTF
CDR3nt: TGCAGTGCTAGAGACAGGGGGCGCGGTGGCTACACCTTC
len: 13
abundance: many
j_gene: TRBJ1-2
v_gene: TRBV20-1
d_gene: TRBD1

CDR3aa: CASSLEGLGETQYF
CDR3nt: TGTGCCAGCAGCTTAGAAGGGCTAGGGGAGACCCAGTACTTC
len: 14
abundance: -
j_gene: TRBJ2-5
v_gene: TRBV7-2
d_gene: -

CDR3aa: CASMPRLQGERNQPQHF
CDR3nt: TGTGCCAGTATGCCCCGTCTTCAAGGTGAGCGCAATCAGCCCCAGCATTTT
len: 17
abundance: many
j_gene: TRBJ1-5
v_gene: TRBV19
d_gene: -

CDR3aa: CASKQDNNEQFF
CDR3nt: TGTGCCAGCAAACAGGACAACAATGAGCAGTTCTTC
len: 12
abundance: -
j_gene: TRBJ2-1
v_gene: TRBV2
d_gene: -

CDR3aa: CSATQQLYEQYF
CDR3nt: TGCAGTGCTACCCAGCAGCTATACGAGCAGTACTTC
len: 12
abundance: few
j_gene: TRBJ2-7
v_gene: TRBV20-1
d_gene: -

CDR3aa: CSARLGHAKDTQYF
CDR3nt: TGCAGTGCAAGACTGGGCCACGCCAAAGATACGCAGTATTTT
len: 14
abundance: -
j_gene: TRBJ2-3
v_gene: TRBV20-1
d_gene: -

CDR3aa: CSARYPGHGEDGYTF
CDR3nt: TGCAGTGCTAGATATCCTGGACACGGGGAGGATGGCTACACCTTC
len: 15
abundance: -
j_gene: TRBJ1-2
v_gene: TRBV20-1
d_gene: -

CDR3aa: CSAGRTDQETQYF
CDR3nt: TGCAGTGCTGGGAGGACAGATCAAGAGACCCAGTACTTC
len: 13
abundance: -
j_gene: TRBJ2-5
v_gene: TRBV20-1
d_gene: -

CDR3aa: CASSLLMGEANYGYTF
CDR3nt: TGTGCCAGCAGTTTATTGATGGGGGAAGCTAACTATGGCTACACCTTC
len: 16
abundance: -
j_gene: TRBJ1-2
v_gene: TRBV28
d_gene: -

CDR3aa: CASSHGNSGSTDTQYF
CDR3nt: TGTGCCAGCAGTCATGGTAATAGCGGTAGCACAGATACGCAGTATTTT
len: 16
abundance: few
j_gene: TRBJ2-3
v_gene: TRBV9
d_gene: -

CDR3aa: CASSFNGQNSPLHF
CDR3nt: TGTGCCAGCAGTTTCAACGGTCAAAATTCACCCCTCCACTTT
len: 14
abundance: -
j_gene: TRBJ1-6
v_gene: TRBV12-3/TRBV12-4
d_gene: -

CDR3aa: CSVEQGDYGYTF
CDR3nt: TGCAGCGTTGAACAGGGAGACTATGGCTACACCTTC
len: 12
abundance: few
j_gene: TRBJ1-2
v_gene: TRBV29-1
d_gene: -

CDR3aa: CSTQGGEEQFF
CDR3nt: TGCAGCACCCAGGGGGGGGAGGAGCAGTTCTTC
len: 11
abundance: -
j_gene: TRBJ2-1
v_gene: TRBV29-1
d_gene: -

CDR3aa: CSVEGTGYIQYF
CDR3nt: TGCAGCGTTGAAGGGACAGGTTACATTCAGTACTTC
len: 12
abundance: -
j_gene: TRBJ2-4
v_gene: TRBV29-1
d_gene: TRBD1

CDR3aa: CASSVSSGYTF
CDR3nt: TGTGCCAGCAGCGTATCGAGTGGCTACACCTTC
len: 11
abundance: -
j_gene: TRBJ1-2
v_gene: TRBV9
d_gene: -

CDR3aa: CASGVGQGVWKDSPLHF
CDR3nt: TGTGCCAGCGGCGTCGGACAGGGGGTTTGGAAGGATTCACCCCTCCACTTT
len: 17
abundance: -
j_gene: TRBJ1-6
v_gene: TRBV7-9
d_gene: TRBD1

CDR3aa: CASRISSGVAQETQYF
CDR3nt: TGTGCCAGCAGGATTTCTAGCGGGGTAGCTCAAGAGACCCAGTACTTC
len: 16
abundance: few
j_gene: TRBJ2-5
v_gene: TRBV12-3/TRBV12-4
d_gene: TRBD2

CDR3aa: CASSELGQGNYGYTF
CDR3nt: TGTGCCAGCAGTGAACTGGGACAGGGTAACTATGGCTACACCTTC
len: 15
abundance: few
j_gene: TRBJ1-2
v_gene: TRBV6-1
d_gene: TRBD1

CDR3aa: CASSKRGTWQFF
CDR3nt: TGTGCCAGCAGCAAACGGGGAACGTGGCAGTTCTTC
len: 12
abundance: few
j_gene: TRBJ2-1
v_gene: TRBV21-1
d_gene: -

CDR3aa: CASSALGLAGGGANVLTF
CDR3nt: TGTGCCAGCAGCGCCCTCGGACTAGCGGGAGGTGGGGCCAACGTCCTGACTTTC
len: 18
abundance: -
j_gene: TRBJ2-6
v_gene: TRBV9
d_gene: TRBD2

CDR3aa: CASSPRTSGSMGNEQFF
CDR3nt: TGTGCCAGCAGCCCGAGGACTAGCGGGAGTATGGGCAATGAGCAGTTCTTC
len: 17
abundance: medium-sized
j_gene: TRBJ2-1
v_gene: TRBV13
d_gene: TRBD2

CDR3aa: CAISESGGVDYGYTF
CDR3nt: TGTGCCATCAGTGAGTCGGGGGGAGTGGACTATGGCTACACCTTC
len: 15
abundance: -
j_gene: TRBJ1-2
v_gene: TRBV10-3
d_gene: -

CDR3aa: CASSPLAGGSEGYEQYF
CDR3nt: TGCGCCAGCAGCCCACTAGCGGGGGGCTCCGAGGGCTACGAGCAGTACTTC
len: 17
abundance: -
j_gene: TRBJ2-7
v_gene: TRBV5-1
d_gene: TRBD2